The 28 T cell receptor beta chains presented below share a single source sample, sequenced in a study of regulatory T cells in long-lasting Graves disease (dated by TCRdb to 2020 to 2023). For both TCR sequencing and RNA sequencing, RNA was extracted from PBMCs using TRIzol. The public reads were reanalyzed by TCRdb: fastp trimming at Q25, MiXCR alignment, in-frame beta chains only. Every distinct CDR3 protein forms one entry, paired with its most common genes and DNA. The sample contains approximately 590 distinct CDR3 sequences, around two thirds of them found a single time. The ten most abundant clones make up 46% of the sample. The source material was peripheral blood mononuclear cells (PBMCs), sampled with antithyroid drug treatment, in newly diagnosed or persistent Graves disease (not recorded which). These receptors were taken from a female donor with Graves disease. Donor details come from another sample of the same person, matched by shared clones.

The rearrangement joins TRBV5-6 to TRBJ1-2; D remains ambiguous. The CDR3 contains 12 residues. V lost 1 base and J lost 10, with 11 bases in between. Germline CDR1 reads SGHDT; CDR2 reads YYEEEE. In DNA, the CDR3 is TGTGCCAGCAGCTTGTGGACGTCGGACTACACCTTC. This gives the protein CASSLWTSDYTF.

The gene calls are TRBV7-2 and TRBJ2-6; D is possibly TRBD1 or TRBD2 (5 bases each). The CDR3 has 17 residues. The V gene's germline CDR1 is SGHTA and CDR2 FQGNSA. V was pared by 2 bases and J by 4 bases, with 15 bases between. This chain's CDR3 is CASSLSSGRDGANVLTF. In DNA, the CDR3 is TGTGCCAGCAGCTTATCTTCGGGGCGAGACGGGGCCAACGTCCTGACTTTC. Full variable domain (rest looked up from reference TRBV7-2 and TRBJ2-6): GAGVSQSPSNKVTEKGKDVELRCDPISGHTALYWYRQSLGQGLEFLIYFQGNSAPDKSGLPSDRFSAERTGGSVSTLTIQRTQQEDSAVYLCASSLSSGRDGANVLTFGAGSRLTVL.

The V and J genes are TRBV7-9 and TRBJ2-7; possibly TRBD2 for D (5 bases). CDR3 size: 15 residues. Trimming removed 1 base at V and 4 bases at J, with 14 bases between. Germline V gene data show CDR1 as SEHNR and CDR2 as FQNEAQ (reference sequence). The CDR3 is CASSLGTYLGYEQYF. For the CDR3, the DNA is TGTGCCAGCAGCTTAGGGACTTATCTAGGGTACGAGCAGTACTTC.

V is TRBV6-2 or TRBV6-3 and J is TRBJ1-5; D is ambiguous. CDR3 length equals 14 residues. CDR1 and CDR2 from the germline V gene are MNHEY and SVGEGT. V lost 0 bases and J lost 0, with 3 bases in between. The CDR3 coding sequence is TGTGCCAGCAGTTACTCGACTAGCAATCAGCCCCAGCATTTT. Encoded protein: CASSYSTSNQPQHF.

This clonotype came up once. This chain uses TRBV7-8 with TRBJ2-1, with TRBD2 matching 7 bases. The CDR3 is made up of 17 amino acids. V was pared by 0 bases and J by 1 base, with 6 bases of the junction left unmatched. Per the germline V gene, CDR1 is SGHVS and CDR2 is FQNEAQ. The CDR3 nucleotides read TGTGCCAGCAGCTTAGCGAAACTAGCGAATTCCTACAATGAGCAGTTCTTC. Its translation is CASSLAKLANSYNEQFF.

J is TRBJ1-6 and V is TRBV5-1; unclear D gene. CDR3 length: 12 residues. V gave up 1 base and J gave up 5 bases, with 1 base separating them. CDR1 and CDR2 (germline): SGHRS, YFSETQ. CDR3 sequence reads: CASSLNNSPLHF. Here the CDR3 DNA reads TGCGCCAGCAGCTTGAATAATTCACCCCTCCACTTT.

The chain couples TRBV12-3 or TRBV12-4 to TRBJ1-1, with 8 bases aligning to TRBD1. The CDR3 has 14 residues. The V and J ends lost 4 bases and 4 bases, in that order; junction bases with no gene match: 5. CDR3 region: CASSSSGGGTEAFF. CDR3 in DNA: TGTGCCAGCAGTTCCTCAGGGGGCGGCACTGAAGCTTTCTTT.

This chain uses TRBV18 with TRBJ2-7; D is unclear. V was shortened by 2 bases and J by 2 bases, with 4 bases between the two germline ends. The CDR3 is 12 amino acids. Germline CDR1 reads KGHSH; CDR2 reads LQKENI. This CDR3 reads CASSPGTYEQYF. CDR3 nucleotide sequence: TGTGCCAGCTCACCAGGGACCTACGAGCAGTACTTC.

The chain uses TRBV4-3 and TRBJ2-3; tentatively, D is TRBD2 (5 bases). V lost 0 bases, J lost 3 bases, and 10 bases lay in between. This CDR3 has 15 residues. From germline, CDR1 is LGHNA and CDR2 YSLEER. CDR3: CASSQDRLATDTQYF. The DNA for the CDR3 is TGCGCCAGCAGCCAAGATCGCCTAGCAACAGATACGCAGTATTTT.

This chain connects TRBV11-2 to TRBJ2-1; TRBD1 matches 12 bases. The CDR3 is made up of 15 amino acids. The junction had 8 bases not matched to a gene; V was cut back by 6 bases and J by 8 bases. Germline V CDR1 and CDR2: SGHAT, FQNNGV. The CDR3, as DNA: TGTGCCAGCAGTTTCCGGGACAGGGGGCTTCATGAGCAGTTCTTC. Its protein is CASSFRDRGLHEQFF.

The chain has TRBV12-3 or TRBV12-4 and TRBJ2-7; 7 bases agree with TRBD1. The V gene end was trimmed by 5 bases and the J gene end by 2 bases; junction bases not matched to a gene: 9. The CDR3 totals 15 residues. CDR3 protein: CASSVSGDRTYEQYF. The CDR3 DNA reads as TGTGCCAGCAGTGTCTCTGGGGACAGAACCTACGAGCAGTACTTC.

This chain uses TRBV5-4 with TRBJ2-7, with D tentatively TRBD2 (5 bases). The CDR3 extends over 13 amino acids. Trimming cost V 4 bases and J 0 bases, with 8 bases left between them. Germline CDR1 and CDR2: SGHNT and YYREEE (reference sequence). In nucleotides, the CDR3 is TGTGCCAGCAGCCCGGGGAACTCCTACGAGCAGTACTTC. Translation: CASSPGNSYEQYF.

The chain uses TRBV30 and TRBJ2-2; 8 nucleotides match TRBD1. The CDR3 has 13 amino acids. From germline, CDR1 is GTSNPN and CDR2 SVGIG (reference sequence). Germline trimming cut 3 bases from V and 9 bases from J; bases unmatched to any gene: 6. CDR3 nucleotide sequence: TGTGCCTGGAGCCGGACAGGGCTCAGGGAGCTGTTTTTT. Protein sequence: CAWSRTGLRELFF. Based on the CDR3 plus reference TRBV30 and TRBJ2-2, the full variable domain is SQTIHQWPATLVQPVGSPLSLECTVEGTSNPNLYWYRQAAGRGLQLLFYSVGIGQISSEVPQNLSASRPQDRQFILSSKKLLLSDSGFYLCAWSRTGLRELFFGEGSRLTVL.

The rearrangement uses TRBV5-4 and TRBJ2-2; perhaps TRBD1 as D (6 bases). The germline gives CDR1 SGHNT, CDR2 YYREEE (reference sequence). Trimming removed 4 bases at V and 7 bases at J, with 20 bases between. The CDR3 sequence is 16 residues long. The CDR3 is CASSPHVGAINGELFF. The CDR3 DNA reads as TGTGCCAGCAGCCCCCATGTGGGGGCTATCAACGGGGAGCTGTTTTTT.

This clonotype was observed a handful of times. The CDR3 DNA reads as TGCGCCAGCGCCCGGGGAGCAGGACAGGCCTATGGCTACACCTTC. Translated: CASARGAGQAYGYTF. V gene TRBV10-2 combines with J gene TRBJ1-2; TRBD1 matches at 7 bases. V lost 8 bases and J lost 4; bases outside the gene matches: 13. The CDR3 consists of 15 residues. The V gene's germline CDR1 is WSHSY and CDR2 SAAADI.

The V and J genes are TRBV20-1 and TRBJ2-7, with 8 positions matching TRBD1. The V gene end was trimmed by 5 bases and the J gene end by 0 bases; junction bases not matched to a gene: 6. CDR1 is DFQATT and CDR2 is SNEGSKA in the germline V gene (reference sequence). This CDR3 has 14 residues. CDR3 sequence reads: CSAPGTGFSYEQYF. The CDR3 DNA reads TGCAGTGCTCCCGGGACAGGCTTCTCCTACGAGCAGTACTTC.

The CDR3 nucleotides read TGCGCCAGCAGCGGGTCCGCCGCAGAGCAGTACTTC. It translates to CASSGSAAEQYF. V gene TRBV5-1 combines with J gene TRBJ2-7; D is uncertain. Germline V gene data show CDR1 as SGHRS and CDR2 as YFSETQ. With 4 bases removed from V and 7 bases from J, the gap between germline ends came to 12 bases. The CDR3 extends over 12 amino acids.

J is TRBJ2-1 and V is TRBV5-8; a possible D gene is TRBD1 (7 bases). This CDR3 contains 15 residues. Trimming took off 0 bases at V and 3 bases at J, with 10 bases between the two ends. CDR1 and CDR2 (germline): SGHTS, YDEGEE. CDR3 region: CASSLGQGLYNEQFF. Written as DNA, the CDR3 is TGTGCCAGCAGCTTGGGACAGGGACTCTACAATGAGCAGTTCTTC.

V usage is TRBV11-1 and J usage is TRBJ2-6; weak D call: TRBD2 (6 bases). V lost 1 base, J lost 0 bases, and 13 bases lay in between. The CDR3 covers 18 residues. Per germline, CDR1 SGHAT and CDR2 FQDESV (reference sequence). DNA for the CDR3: TGTGCCAGCAGCTTAGGGTTTACGGGAGACTCTGGGGCCAACGTCCTGACTTTC. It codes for CASSLGFTGDSGANVLTF.

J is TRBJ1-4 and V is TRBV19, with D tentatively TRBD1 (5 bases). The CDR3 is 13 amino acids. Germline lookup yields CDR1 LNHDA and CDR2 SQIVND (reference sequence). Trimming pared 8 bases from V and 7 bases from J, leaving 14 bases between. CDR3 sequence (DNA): TGTGCCAGTCGACCGGGGACGGCTGAAAAACTGTTTTTT. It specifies CASRPGTAEKLFF.

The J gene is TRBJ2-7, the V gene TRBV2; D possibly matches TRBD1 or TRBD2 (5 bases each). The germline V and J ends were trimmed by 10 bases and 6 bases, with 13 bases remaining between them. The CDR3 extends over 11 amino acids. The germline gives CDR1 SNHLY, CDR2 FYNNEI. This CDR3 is CAILTGGEQYF. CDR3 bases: TGTGCCATTCTAACTGGGGGCGAGCAGTACTTC.

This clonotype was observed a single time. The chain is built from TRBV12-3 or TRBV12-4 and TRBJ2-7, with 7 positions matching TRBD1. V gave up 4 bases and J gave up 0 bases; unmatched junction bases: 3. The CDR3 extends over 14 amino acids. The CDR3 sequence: CASSWGQSSYEQYF. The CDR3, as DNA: TGTGCCAGCAGTTGGGGACAGAGCTCCTACGAGCAGTACTTC.

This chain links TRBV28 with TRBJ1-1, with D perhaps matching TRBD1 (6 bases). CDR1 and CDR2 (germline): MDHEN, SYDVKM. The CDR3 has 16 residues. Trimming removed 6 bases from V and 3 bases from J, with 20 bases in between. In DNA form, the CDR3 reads TGTGCCAGCAGACTCCTACAGGGCATCGGTGACACTGAAGCTTTCTTT. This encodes CASRLLQGIGDTEAFF.

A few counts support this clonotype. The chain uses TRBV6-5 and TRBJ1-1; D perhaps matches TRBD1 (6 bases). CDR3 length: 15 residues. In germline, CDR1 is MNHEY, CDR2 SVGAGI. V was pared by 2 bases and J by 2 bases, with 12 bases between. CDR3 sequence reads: CASSYQDSGNTEAFF. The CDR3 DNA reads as TGTGCCAGCAGTTACCAGGACAGCGGAAACACTGAAGCTTTCTTT.

The CDR3 region is CASSLGTGRSETQYF. CDR3 nucleotide sequence: TGTGCCAGCAGCTTAGGTACAGGGCGCTCGGAGACCCAGTACTTC. The V call is TRBV7-8, the J call TRBJ2-5, with a tentative D call TRBD1 (6 bases). The CDR3 is 15 amino acids. Germline values: CDR1 SGHVS, CDR2 FQNEAQ. V was shortened by 1 base and J by 5 bases, with 14 bases between the two germline ends.

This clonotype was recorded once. CDR3 in DNA: TGTGCCAGCACCCAGTCAGGACAGCCCTATGGCTACACCTTC. Translating it yields CASTQSGQPYGYTF. The chain combines TRBV12-3 or TRBV12-4 with TRBJ1-2; D might be TRBD1 (6 bases). There are 14 residues in the CDR3. The germline V and J ends were trimmed by 7 bases and 4 bases, with 16 bases remaining between them.

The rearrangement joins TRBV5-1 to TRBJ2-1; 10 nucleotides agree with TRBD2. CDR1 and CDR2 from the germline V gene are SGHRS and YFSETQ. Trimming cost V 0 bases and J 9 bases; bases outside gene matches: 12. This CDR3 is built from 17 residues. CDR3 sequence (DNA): TGCGCCAGCAGCTTGGAGGTTGGTAGCGGGGGGATCAGTGAGCAGTTCTTC. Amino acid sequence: CASSLEVGSGGISEQFF.

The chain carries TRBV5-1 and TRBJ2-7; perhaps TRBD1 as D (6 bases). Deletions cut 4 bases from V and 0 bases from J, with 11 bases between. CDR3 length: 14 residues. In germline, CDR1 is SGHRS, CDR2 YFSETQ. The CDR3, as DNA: TGCGCCAGCAGCCCGACAGGTCACTCCTACGAGCAGTACTTC. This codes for CASSPTGHSYEQYF.